This T cell receptor beta chain was recovered during a study of blood T cells in healthy people across ages. Only a few counts were recorded for this clonotype. The second PCR ran about 6 to 12 cycles with a sample-barcoded 5' primer and J-beta primers. MiXCR, run by TCRdb on the 5' RACE reads, gives a single entry per CDR3 protein. Counted here are around 870,000 distinct CDR3 sequences, under 30% occurring once; the ten biggest clones make up around 16%. Trimming took 6 bases from V and 5 from J; bases not matched to a gene: 8. This CDR3 is 14 amino acids long. Material for sequencing was blood. The clonotype was recovered from a woman older than 75 in good health. The V call is TRBV12-3 or TRBV12-4, the J call TRBJ1-2; 8 bases line up with TRBD1. This CDR3 is CASSNRQGYYGYTF. The CDR3 DNA is TGTGCCAGCAGCAATAGACAGGGGTATTATGGCTACACCTTC.